These T cell receptor beta chains were read from a single sample in a study of Tregs in tolerant kidney transplant recipients. Assay used: immunoSEQ multiplex PCR; TCRdb lists only in-frame clones, some missing. In the table there are over 50,000 clones, about 83% of which are singletons. The sample was CD4+ T cells from blood. These receptors came from a human donor in good health. The CDR3 runs from the conserved cysteine through the conserved F or W. Each record gives: D gene, J gene, clone size, V gene, CDR3 DNA, CDR3 protein. The D gene is left open where the match is weak. Clone size is shown for a subset of rows, as once, few, many or a class of expanded clone.

>TRBD1|TRBJ2-2|.|TRBV30
TGTGCCTGGAGGAGGGACAGGGGGACCGGGGAGCTGTTTTTT
CAWRRDRGTGELFF
>TRBD1|TRBJ2-5|.|TRBV29-1
TGCAGCGGGACTACCGGGACAGGAAAAGAGACCCAGTACTTC
CSGTTGTGKETQYF
>.|TRBJ2-1|.|TRBV9
TGTGCCAGCAGCGTAGGGGGGGTTCCGACGGTATACTACAATGAGCAGTTCTTC
CASSVGGVPTVYYNEQFF
>TRBD2|TRBJ2-1|once|TRBV18
TGTGCCAGCTCACCACAAGGAGCGGGGACGGCTCGGGAGCAGTTCTTC
CASSPQGAGTAREQFF
>.|TRBJ2-5|.|TRBV2
TGTGCCAGCAGTGAAGCGAGGATAGAGACCCAGTACTTC
CASSEARIETQYF
>.|TRBJ2-7|.|TRBV29-1
TGCAGCGTTCGCGGGCGGGCTACTACGGAGCAGTACTTC
CSVRGRATTEQYF
>.|TRBJ1-3|few|TRBV7-9
TGTGCCAGCAGCCAACAGGGAGGAGCGGGAAACACCATATATTTT
CASSQQGGAGNTIYF
>TRBD1|TRBJ1-6|once|TRBV10-3
TGTGCCATCAACGCTGGACAGGGTCCCAATTCACCCCTCCACTTT
CAINAGQGPNSPLHF
>TRBD2|TRBJ2-1|few|TRBV5-1
TGCGCCAGCAGCTGGGGACTAGCGGGGTACAATGAGCAGTTCTTC
CASSWGLAGYNEQFF
>.|TRBJ1-2|.|TRBV6-5
TGTGCCAGCAGTCCCTCCCCGGGGGGCAGCGGCTACACCTTC
CASSPSPGGSGYTF
>.|TRBJ2-3|.|TRBV7-2
TGTGCCAGCAGCTATAGACGAGGTACGCAGTATTTT
CASSYRRGTQYF
>TRBD1|TRBJ1-4|once|TRBV6-5
TGTGCCAGCAGTCGCGACAGGGGGGAAAAACTGTTTTTT
CASSRDRGEKLFF
>.|TRBJ1-2|.|TRBV7-2
TGTGCCAGCAGCCCCACAGGGAACTATGGCTACACCTTC
CASSPTGNYGYTF
>.|TRBJ2-5|.|TRBV4-3
TGCGCCAGCAGCCAAGAGGCCACAGGGGAGACCCAGTACTTC
CASSQEATGETQYF
>.|TRBJ1-5|.|TRBV14
TGTGCCAGCAGTTTCGGCGATCAGCCCCAGCATTTT
CASSFGDQPQHF
>TRBD2|TRBJ2-1|.|TRBV18
TGTGCCAGCTCACCACTAGCGGGGCCAGGGAATGAGCAGTTCTTC
CASSPLAGPGNEQFF
>.|TRBJ2-1|.|TRBV7-9
TGTGCCAGCAGCCTCCGGGACTTTCCTTGGCAGTTCTTC
CASSLRDFPWQFF
>.|TRBJ2-4|.|TRBV5-1
TGCGCCAGCAGCTTTGCGGGACTCGCCCAAAACATTCAGTACTTC
CASSFAGLAQNIQYF
>.|TRBJ2-7|.|TRBV4-3
TGCGCCAGCAGCCAAGGTACAGGTTACTCCTACGAGCAGTACTTC
CASSQGTGYSYEQYF
>.|TRBJ2-5|.|TRBV7-2
TGTGCCAGCAGCTTAGGTCCGCAATCGGAGACCCAGTACTTC
CASSLGPQSETQYF
>.|TRBJ1-6|.|TRBV11-1
TGTGCCAGCAGCTCAAAATCCCTTATCGGGGGATCACCCCTCCACTTT
CASSSKSLIGGSPLHF
>.|TRBJ2-2|.|TRBV6-6
TGTGCCAGCAGAGGGGGACGGGACGGGGAGCTGTTTTTT
CASRGGRDGELFF
>.|TRBJ1-4|few|TRBV10-3
TGTGCCATCAGTCAGGGGTCTAATGAAAAACTGTTTTTT
CAISQGSNEKLFF
>.|TRBJ1-2|.|TRBV5-4
TGTGCCAGCAGCTTGGGACAGTCAGACTATGGCTACACCTTC
CASSLGQSDYGYTF
>.|TRBJ1-1|.|TRBV7-3
TGTGCCAGCAGCCTCCTGGGGATCGTTGAAGCTTTCTTT
CASSLLGIVEAFF
>.|TRBJ2-2|.|TRBV3-2
TGTGCCATCACCGGGGAGCTGTTTTTT
CAITGELFF
>.|TRBJ2-7|.|TRBV7-6
TGTGCCAGCAGCCCTGCCGACAGGCCTTACGAGCAGTACTTC
CASSPADRPYEQYF
>.|TRBJ1-2|.|TRBV30
TGTGCCTGGAGTGATAGGATACACTATGGCTACACCTTC
CAWSDRIHYGYTF
>TRBD2|TRBJ2-3|.|TRBV7-6
TGTGCCAGCAGCTTAGGAGCGGGGGGACCCACAGATACGCAGTATTTT
CASSLGAGGPTDTQYF
>.|TRBJ1-1|.|TRBV6-5
TGTGCCAGCACTCAGTTGGACCGCGGCACTGAAGCTTTCTTT
CASTQLDRGTEAFF
>TRBD1|TRBJ2-7|.|TRBV7-6
TGTGCCAGCAGCCCCGCCCCACAGGGGGCCTACGAGCAGTACTTC
CASSPAPQGAYEQYF
>TRBD2|TRBJ2-1|.|TRBV19
TGTGCCAGTAAAACACTAGCGGGAGTGGGTAATGAGCAGTTCTTC
CASKTLAGVGNEQFF
>.|TRBJ2-7|.|TRBV10-3
TGTGCCATCAGTTCCGGGACCAGTGATGAGCAGTACTTC
CAISSGTSDEQYF
>.|TRBJ1-3|.|TRBV6-6
TGTGCCAGCAGGAGACAGGACACCATATATTTT
CASRRQDTIYF
>TRBD2|TRBJ2-7|.|TRBV5-6
TGTGCCAGCAGCTTGGTTCTAGCGGGGGACTACGAGCAGTACTTC
CASSLVLAGDYEQYF
>.|TRBJ1-1|.|TRBV14
TGTGCCAGCAGCCAGGATCCCCGGAGGACTGAAGCTTTCTTT
CASSQDPRRTEAFF
>.|TRBJ2-1|.|TRBV6-1
TGTGCCAGCCTCCCGGGACTGGGATACAATGAGCAGTTCTTC
CASLPGLGYNEQFF
>.|TRBJ1-5|.|TRBV7-8
TGTGCCAGCAGCTTGGAGGCAGTGATAGGGCCCCAGCATTTT
CASSLEAVIGPQHF
>.|TRBJ2-5|.|TRBV5-1
TGCGCCAGCAGCTTGGACGGACGGAGAACCCCCCAAGAGACCCAGTACTTC
CASSLDGRRTPQETQYF
>.|TRBJ2-3|.|TRBV6-1
TGTGCCAGCAGGGACCTAGTAAGGGGCACAGATACGCAGTATTTT
CASRDLVRGTDTQYF
>.|TRBJ2-5|.|TRBV30
TGTGCCTGGGGTCCCGGACTGGATGGAGAGACCCAGTACTTC
CAWGPGLDGETQYF
>.|TRBJ1-1|.|TRBV10-3
TGTGCCATCAGTGAAAGCCATGAGGGCACTGAAGCTTTCTTT
CAISESHEGTEAFF
>.|TRBJ1-3|few|TRBV9
TGTGCCAGCAGCGTAAGACCAAGAGACACCATATATTTT
CASSVRPRDTIYF
>TRBD1|TRBJ2-7|.|TRBV7-2
TGTGCCAGCAGCCCAGCACCGGGACAGACTCTCTACGAGCAGTACTTC
CASSPAPGQTLYEQYF
>.|TRBJ2-2|once|TRBV4-1
TGCGCCAGCAGCCAAGACGGGATAAATGGGGGATTGAGGGAGCTGTTTTTT
CASSQDGINGGLRELFF
>TRBD1|TRBJ2-4|.|TRBV27
TGTGCCAGCAGTCCCGGGACAGAATTAGCCAAAAACATTCAGTACTTC
CASSPGTELAKNIQYF
>TRBD1|TRBJ2-4|.|TRBV5-1
TGCGCCAGCAGCTTAGGGGGCGAGGGAAACATTCAGTACTTC
CASSLGGEGNIQYF
>.|TRBJ2-3|once|TRBV29-1
TGCAGCGAGACAGAGTTATATACGCAGTATTTT
CSETELYTQYF